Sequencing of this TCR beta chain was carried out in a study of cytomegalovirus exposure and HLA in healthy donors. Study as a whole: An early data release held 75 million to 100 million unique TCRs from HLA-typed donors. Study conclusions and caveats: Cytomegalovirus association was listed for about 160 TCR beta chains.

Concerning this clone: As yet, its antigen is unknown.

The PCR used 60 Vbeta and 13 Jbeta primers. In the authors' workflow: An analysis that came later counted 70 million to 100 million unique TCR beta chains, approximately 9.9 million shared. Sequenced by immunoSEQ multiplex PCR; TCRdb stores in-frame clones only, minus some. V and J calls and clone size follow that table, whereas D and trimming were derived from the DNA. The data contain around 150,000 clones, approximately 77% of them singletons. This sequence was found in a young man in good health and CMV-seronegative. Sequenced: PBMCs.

CDR3 protein: CASSTKTGTVPYGYTF. CDR3 in DNA: TGTGCCAGTAGTACCAAAACCGGGACAGTCCCCTATGGCTACACCTTC. The V gene is TRBV19, the J gene TRBJ1-2; 7 positions agree with TRBD1. J lost 4 bases, V lost 4 bases, and 12 bases had no gene match. The CDR3 loop spans 16 amino acids. Per the germline V gene, CDR1 is LNHDA and CDR2 is SQIVND (reference sequence).